A selection of T cell receptor beta chains follows, all from one sample in a study of shared clonotypes between healthy human individuals. Clones were sequenced by immunoSEQ multiplex PCR, and TCRdb holds only the in-frame ones, with some missing. The top ten clones hold 1.5% to 2% of a sample with hundreds of thousands of clones, roughly 73% of them seen once. Input material: memory CD4+ T cells sorted from blood. Every receptor here comes from a woman aged 25 to 39 in good health. Both conserved end residues are part of each CDR3.

CDR3aa: CASSERGFEQFF
v_gene: TRBV6-1
j_gene: TRBJ2-1

CDR3aa: CASVRGGSGANVLTF
v_gene: TRBV28
j_gene: TRBJ2-6

CDR3aa: CAWTVGGTTDTQYF
v_gene: TRBV30
j_gene: TRBJ2-3

CDR3aa: CASSSGLDRQFF
v_gene: TRBV7-2
j_gene: TRBJ2-1

CDR3aa: CASASRTDTQYF
v_gene: TRBV19
j_gene: TRBJ2-3

CDR3aa: CASSLGTGGRELFF
v_gene: TRBV5-1
j_gene: TRBJ2-2

CDR3aa: CASSQQGNSLGDQPQHF
v_gene: TRBV18
j_gene: TRBJ1-5

CDR3aa: CASRWAGGTDTQYF
v_gene: TRBV6-6
j_gene: TRBJ2-3

CDR3aa: CASMENRLRLSNQPQHF
v_gene: TRBV28
j_gene: TRBJ1-5

CDR3aa: CASSPGTGGGEQFF
v_gene: TRBV6-1
j_gene: TRBJ2-1

CDR3aa: CASSSGLAGDYEQFF
v_gene: TRBV11-3
j_gene: TRBJ2-1

CDR3aa: CASSPGPRGADTQYF
v_gene: TRBV19
j_gene: TRBJ2-3

CDR3aa: CASSRPGLGIADTQYF
v_gene: TRBV6-7
j_gene: TRBJ2-3

CDR3aa: CAVPGAGYSNQPQHF
v_gene: TRBV6-5
j_gene: TRBJ1-5

CDR3aa: CASSLVGRMNTEAFF
v_gene: TRBV5-1
j_gene: TRBJ1-1

CDR3aa: CASSMEPWDGYTF
v_gene: TRBV19
j_gene: TRBJ1-2

CDR3aa: CASSPEARFNTEAFF
v_gene: TRBV27
j_gene: TRBJ1-1

CDR3aa: CASSPSRGVAGELFF
v_gene: TRBV5-1
j_gene: TRBJ2-2

CDR3aa: CASSSPALRGDTQYF
v_gene: TRBV5-4
j_gene: TRBJ2-3

CDR3aa: CASSARGTSGRTSPYEQYF
v_gene: TRBV5-1
j_gene: TRBJ2-7

CDR3aa: CASRPGDRGQSEKLFF
v_gene: TRBV28
j_gene: TRBJ1-4

CDR3aa: CASRGTAEQPQHF
v_gene: TRBV4-2
j_gene: TRBJ1-5

CDR3aa: CASTRDGNTEAFF
v_gene: TRBV27
j_gene: TRBJ1-1

CDR3aa: CASSDRANEKLFF
v_gene: TRBV11-2
j_gene: TRBJ1-4

CDR3aa: CATGASGRGETQYF
v_gene: TRBV2
j_gene: TRBJ2-5

CDR3aa: CASSVGVSPGYNEQFF
v_gene: TRBV9
j_gene: TRBJ2-1

CDR3aa: CASSYGPGQGMGYTF
v_gene: TRBV28
j_gene: TRBJ1-2

CDR3aa: CASSYSRMGSYEQYF
v_gene: TRBV6-6
j_gene: TRBJ2-7